This paragraph reports one TCR beta chain. This entry comes from a study of control samples from healthy donors and cancer patients. Sequencing used immunoSEQ multiplex PCR; TCRdb keeps in-frame clones, though not all of them. Here the sample spans roughly 52,000 clones, 95% to 97% being singletons. Trimming took 5 bases from V and 4 from J; bases not matched to a gene: 8. Germline V gene sequence: CDR1 MNHEY, CDR2 SMNVEV (reference sequence). CDR3 length equals 15 residues. The receptor was derived from a woman in her thirties in good health. V usage is TRBV27 and J usage is TRBJ2-7; 10 bases are shared with TRBD2. The source material was blood. The CDR3 is CASSPLAGADYEQYF. In DNA form, the CDR3 reads TGTGCCAGCAGTCCGCTAGCGGGAGCGGATTACGAGCAGTACTTC.